This T cell receptor (beta chain) is from a study of blood T cell repertoires in COVID-19. Germline-derived CDR1 and CDR2 are LGHDT and YNNKEL (reference sequence). J gave up 2 bases and V 0 bases, and 7 bases lay outside the gene matches. The CDR3 totals 16 residues. Only in-frame clones appear in the TCRdb table, and some are missing; sequencing was by immunoSEQ multiplex PCR. Found here are about 480,000 clones, roughly 89% of them singletons; the top ten hold under 8.5%. The chain recombines TRBV3-1 (or the pseudogene TRBV3-2) with TRBJ2-7; TRBD2 matches 7 bases. Material for sequencing was peripheral blood. This TCR came from a woman in her fifties or sixties with COVID-19, enrolled during active disease. CDR3 loop: CASSQDRGDPPYEQYF. The CDR3, as DNA: TGTGCCAGCAGCCAAGATCGGGGGGACCCGCCCTACGAGCAGTACTTC.